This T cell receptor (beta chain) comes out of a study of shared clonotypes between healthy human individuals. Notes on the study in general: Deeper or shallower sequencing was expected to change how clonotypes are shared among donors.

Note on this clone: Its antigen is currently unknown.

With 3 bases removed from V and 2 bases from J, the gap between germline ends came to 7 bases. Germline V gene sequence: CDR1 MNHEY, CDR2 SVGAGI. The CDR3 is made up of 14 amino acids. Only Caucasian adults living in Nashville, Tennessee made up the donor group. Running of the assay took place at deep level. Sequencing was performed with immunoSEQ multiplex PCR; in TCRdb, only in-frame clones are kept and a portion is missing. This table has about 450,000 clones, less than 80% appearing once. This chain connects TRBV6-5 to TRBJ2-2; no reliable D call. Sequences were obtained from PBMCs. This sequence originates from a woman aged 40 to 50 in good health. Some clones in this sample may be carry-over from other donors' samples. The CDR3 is CASSYRSNTGELFF. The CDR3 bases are TGTGCCAGCAGTTATAGGTCAAACACCGGGGAGCTGTTTTTT.